Each of the 8 T cell receptor beta chains below was sequenced from the same sample in a study of blood T cell repertoires in COVID-19. The method was immunoSEQ multiplex PCR; TCRdb's version includes in-frame clones alone and lacks a portion of them. The sample contains about 380,000 clones, around 90% of which appear only once. Sequenced input: PBMCs or T cells enriched from blood (not recorded which). These receptors were collected from a woman between 18 and 30 years old who had recovered from COVID-19.

V is TRBV11-2 and J is TRBJ1-1; 8 bases fit TRBD1. Germline V lookup: CDR1 SGHAT, CDR2 FQNNGV. CDR3 length: 13 residues. V gave up 4 bases and J gave up 8 bases; unmatched junction bases: 6. The CDR3 nucleotides are TGTGCCAGCAGCTCCTGGGACAGGAGCGAAGCTTTCTTT. Protein product: CASSSWDRSEAFF.

J is TRBJ1-4 and V is TRBV7-9, with D unresolved. The germline V and J ends were trimmed by 2 bases and 11 bases, with 18 bases remaining between them. The CDR3 is made up of 15 amino acids. From germline, CDR1 is SEHNR and CDR2 FQNEAQ (reference sequence). CDR3 in amino acids: CASSLSKDGGGKLFF. CDR3 coding DNA: TGTGCCAGCAGCTTATCCAAGGATGGCGGTGGGAAACTGTTTTTT.

The rearrangement links TRBV7-2 to TRBJ1-5; D remains ambiguous. CDR1 is SGHTA, CDR2 FQGNSA, per germline. V lost 1 base, J lost 4 bases, and 8 bases lay in between. The CDR3 length is 14 residues. The CDR3 region has the DNA TGTGCCAGCAGCTTAGGAGCAGGTAATCAGCCCCAGCATTTT. Translated: CASSLGAGNQPQHF. Drawing the rest from reference TRBV7-2 and TRBJ1-5, the complete variable domain is GAGVSQSPSNKVTEKGKDVELRCDPISGHTALYWYRQSLGQGLEFLIYFQGNSAPDKSGLPSDRFSAERTGGSVSTLTIQRTQQEDSAVYLCASSLGAGNQPQHFGDGTRLSIL.

The chain uses TRBV5-4 and TRBJ2-1; TRBD1 aligns across 9 bases. Germline V lookup: CDR1 SGHNT, CDR2 YYREEE (reference sequence). The CDR3 has 16 residues. V lost 0 bases, J lost 4 bases, and 5 bases stayed unmatched. As DNA, the CDR3 is TGTGCCAGCAGCTTGGGCGGAGGGACAGGGTACAATGAGCAGTTCTTC. Its protein product is CASSLGGGTGYNEQFF. Filled out from reference TRBV5-4 and TRBJ2-1, the complete variable domain reads ETGVTQSPTHLIKTRGQQVTLRCSSQSGHNTVSWYQQALGQGPQFIFQYYREEENGRGNFPPRFSGLQFPNYSSELNVNALELDDSALYLCASSLGGGTGYNEQFFGPGTRLTVL.

This chain links TRBV28 with TRBJ1-3; TRBD1 agrees at 7 bases. This CDR3 region has 17 residues. Germline CDR1 and CDR2: MDHEN and SYDVKM. V was pared by 1 base and J by 3 bases, with 9 bases of the junction left unmatched. The chain's CDR3 is CASSLFRAGGSGNTIYF. In DNA form, the CDR3 reads TGTGCCAGCAGTTTATTCCGGGCAGGGGGTAGTGGAAACACCATATATTTT.

This chain joins TRBV6-2 or TRBV6-3 and TRBJ1-1; unclear D gene. The CDR3 is made up of 14 amino acids. Germline V CDR1 and CDR2: MNHEY, SVGEGT. Trimming cost V 6 bases and J 0 bases, with 11 bases left between them. The CDR3 is CASSRAILNTEAFF. CDR3 in DNA: TGTGCCAGCAGCCGGGCCATTTTGAACACTGAAGCTTTCTTT.

The rearrangement joins TRBV28 to TRBJ1-1; maybe TRBD1 (5 bases). V was pared by 7 bases and J by 6 bases, with 18 bases between. The CDR3 spans 14 residues. The germline V gene encodes CDR1 MDHEN and CDR2 SYDVKM. The CDR3 DNA reads TGTGCCAGCAATACCCCTCTGAGGGACTCTGAAGCTTTCTTT. Encoded protein: CASNTPLRDSEAFF.

The CDR3 DNA is TGTGCCAGCAGTTACAGCGGGGTCCGCTCCTACGAGCAGTACTTC. This sequence encodes CASSYSGVRSYEQYF. The chain uses TRBV6-2 or TRBV6-3 and TRBJ2-7, with TRBD2 identical over 7 bases. J gave up 0 bases and V 2 bases, and 4 bases lay outside the gene matches. There are 15 residues in the CDR3. Germline CDR1 MNHEY, CDR2 SVGEGT.